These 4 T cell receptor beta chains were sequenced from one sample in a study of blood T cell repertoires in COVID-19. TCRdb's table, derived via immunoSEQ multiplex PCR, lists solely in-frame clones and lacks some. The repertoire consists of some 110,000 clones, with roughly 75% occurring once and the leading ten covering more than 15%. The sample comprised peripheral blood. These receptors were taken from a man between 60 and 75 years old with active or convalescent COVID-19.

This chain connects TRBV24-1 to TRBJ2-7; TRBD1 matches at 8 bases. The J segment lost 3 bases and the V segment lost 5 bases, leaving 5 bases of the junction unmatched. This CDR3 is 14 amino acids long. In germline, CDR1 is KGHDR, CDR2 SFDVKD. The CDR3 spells CATSGSGTGYEQYF. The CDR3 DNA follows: TGTGCCACCAGTGGCTCCGGGACAGGCTACGAGCAGTACTTC.

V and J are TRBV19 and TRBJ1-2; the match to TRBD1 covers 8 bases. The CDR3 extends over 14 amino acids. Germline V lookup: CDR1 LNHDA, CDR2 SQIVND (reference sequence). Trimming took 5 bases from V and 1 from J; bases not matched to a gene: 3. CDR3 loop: CASSSQGGNYGYTF. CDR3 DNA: TGTGCCAGTAGTTCACAGGGGGGTAACTATGGCTACACCTTC.

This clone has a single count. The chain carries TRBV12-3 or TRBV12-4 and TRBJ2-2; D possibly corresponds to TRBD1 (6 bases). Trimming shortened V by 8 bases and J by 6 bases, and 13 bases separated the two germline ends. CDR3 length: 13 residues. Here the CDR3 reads CASATPGAGELFF. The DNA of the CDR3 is TGTGCCAGCGCAACTCCAGGGGCCGGGGAGCTGTTTTTT.

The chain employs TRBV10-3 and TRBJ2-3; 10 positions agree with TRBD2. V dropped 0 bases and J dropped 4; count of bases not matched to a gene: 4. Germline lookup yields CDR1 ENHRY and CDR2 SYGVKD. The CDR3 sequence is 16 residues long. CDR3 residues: CAISESASGSSDTQYF. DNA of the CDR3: TGTGCCATCAGTGAGTCGGCTAGCGGGAGTTCAGATACGCAGTATTTT.